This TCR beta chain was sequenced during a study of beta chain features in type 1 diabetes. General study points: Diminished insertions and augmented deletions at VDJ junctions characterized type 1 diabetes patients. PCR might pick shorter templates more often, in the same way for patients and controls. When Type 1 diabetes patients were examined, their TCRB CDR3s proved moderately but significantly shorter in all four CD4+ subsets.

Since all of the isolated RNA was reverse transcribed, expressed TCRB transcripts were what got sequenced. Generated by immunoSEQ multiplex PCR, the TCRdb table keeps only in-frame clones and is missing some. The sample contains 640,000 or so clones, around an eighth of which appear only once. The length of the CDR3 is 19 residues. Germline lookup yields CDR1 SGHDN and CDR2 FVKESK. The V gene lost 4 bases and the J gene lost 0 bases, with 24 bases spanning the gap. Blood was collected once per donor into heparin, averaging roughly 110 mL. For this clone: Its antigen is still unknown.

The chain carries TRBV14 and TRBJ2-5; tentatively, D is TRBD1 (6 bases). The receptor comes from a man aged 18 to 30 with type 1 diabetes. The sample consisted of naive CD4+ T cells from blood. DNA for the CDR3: TGTGCCAGCAGCCGGAAAGGAGGACAGAGTTACGAGTACCAAGAGACCCAGTACTTC. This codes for CASSRKGGQSYEYQETQYF.